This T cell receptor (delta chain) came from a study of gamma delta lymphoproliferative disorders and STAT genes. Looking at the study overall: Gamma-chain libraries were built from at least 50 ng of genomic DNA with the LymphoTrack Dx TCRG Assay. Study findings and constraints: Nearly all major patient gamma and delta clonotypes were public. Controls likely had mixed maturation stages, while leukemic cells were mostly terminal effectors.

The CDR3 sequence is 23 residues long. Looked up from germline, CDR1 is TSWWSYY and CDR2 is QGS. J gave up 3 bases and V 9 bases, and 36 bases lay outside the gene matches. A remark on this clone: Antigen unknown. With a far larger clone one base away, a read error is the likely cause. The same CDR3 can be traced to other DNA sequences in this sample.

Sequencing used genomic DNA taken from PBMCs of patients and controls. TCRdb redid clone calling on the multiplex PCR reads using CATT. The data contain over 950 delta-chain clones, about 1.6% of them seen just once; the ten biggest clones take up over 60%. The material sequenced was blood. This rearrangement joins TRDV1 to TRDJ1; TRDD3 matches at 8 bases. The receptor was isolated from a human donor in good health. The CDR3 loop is CALCGGTYPVLGASIIRADKLIF. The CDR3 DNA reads TGTGCTCTCTGTGGTGGGACCTACCCCGTACTGGGGGCCTCGATAATACGGGCCGATAAACTCATCTTT.